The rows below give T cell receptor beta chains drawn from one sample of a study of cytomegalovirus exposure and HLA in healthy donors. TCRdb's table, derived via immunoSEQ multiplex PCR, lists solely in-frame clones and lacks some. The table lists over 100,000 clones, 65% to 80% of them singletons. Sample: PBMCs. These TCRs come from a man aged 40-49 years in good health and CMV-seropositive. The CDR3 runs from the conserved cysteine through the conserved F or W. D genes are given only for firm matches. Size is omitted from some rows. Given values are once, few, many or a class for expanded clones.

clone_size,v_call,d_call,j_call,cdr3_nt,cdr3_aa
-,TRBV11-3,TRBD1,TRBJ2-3,TGTGCCAGCAGCTCCGGACAGGAAAACACAGATACGCAGTATTTT,CASSSGQENTDTQYF
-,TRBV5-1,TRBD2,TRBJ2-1,TGCGCCAGCAGCCCCCAGGTAGCGGGCTACAATGAGCAGTTCTTC,CASSPQVAGYNEQFF
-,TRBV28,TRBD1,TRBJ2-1,TGTGCCACAAAGAGATCAGGGGGCGCCTACAATGAGCAGTTCTTC,CATKRSGGAYNEQFF
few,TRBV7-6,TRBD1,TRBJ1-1,TGTGCCAGCAGCCTCAACAGGGGTACCTACGACACTGAAGCTTTCTTT,CASSLNRGTYDTEAFF
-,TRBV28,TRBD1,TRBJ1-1,TGTGCCAGCAGCAGGTTACAGGGGGCCGATATGAACACTGAAGCTTTCTTT,CASSRLQGADMNTEAFF
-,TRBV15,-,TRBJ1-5,TGTGCCACCAGCAGAGATCGGGGCAGGGGAGTTCAGCCCCAGCATTTT,CATSRDRGRGVQPQHF
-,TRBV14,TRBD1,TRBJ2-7,TGTGCCAGCAGCCAAGATTTCGGGACAGGGGGCCCCGGGCAGTACTTC,CASSQDFGTGGPGQYF
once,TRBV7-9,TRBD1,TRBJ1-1,TGTGCCAGCAGCTTAGGACAGGGGACCACTGAAGCTTTCTTT,CASSLGQGTTEAFF
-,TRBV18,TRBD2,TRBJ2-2,TGTGCCAGCTCACCATCGGGACTAGCGTCCGCCGGGGAGCTGTTTTTT,CASSPSGLASAGELFF
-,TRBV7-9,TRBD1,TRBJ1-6,TGTGCCAGCAGCGAATCCGGGACAGGGTATTCACCCCTCCACTTT,CASSESGTGYSPLHF
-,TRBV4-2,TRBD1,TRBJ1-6,TGTGCCAGCAGCCGGGACAGGAGCTCCTATAATTCACCCCTCCACTTT,CASSRDRSSYNSPLHF
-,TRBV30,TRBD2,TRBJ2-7,TGTGCCTGGAGTGTACGTTGGTCACTAGCGGGGGGGGAAAACTACGAGCAGTACTTC,CAWSVRWSLAGGENYEQYF
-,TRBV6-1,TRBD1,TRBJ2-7,TGTGCCAGCAGTGCCGGGACAGAGACCTACGAGCAGTACTTC,CASSAGTETYEQYF
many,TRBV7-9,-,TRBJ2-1,TGTGCCAGCAGCTTAGGGATGGGTGTACAGGGGCAGTTCTTC,CASSLGMGVQGQFF
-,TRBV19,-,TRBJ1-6,TGTGCCAGTAGTGCCGTGGAGGGGCCGCCCCTCCACTTT,CASSAVEGPPLHF
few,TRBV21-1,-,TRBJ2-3,TGTGCCAGCAGCAAAAGTGGGGACAGTAGCACAGATACGCAGTATTTT,CASSKSGDSSTDTQYF
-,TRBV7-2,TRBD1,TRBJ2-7,TGTGCCAGCAGCAAGACAGGGGCCGCCATATCCTACGAGCAGTACTTC,CASSKTGAAISYEQYF
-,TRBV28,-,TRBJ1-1,TGTGCCAGCAGTTTAACCTCGCCGGTGGGGGGAGAAGCTTTCTTT,CASSLTSPVGGEAFF
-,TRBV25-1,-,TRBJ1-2,TGTGCCAGCAGTGAATCTTTGGCTGGCTACACCTTC,CASSESLAGYTF
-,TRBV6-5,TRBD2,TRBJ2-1,TGTGCCAGCAGTGACTCTAGCGGGGGGGCCAATGAGCAGTTCTTC,CASSDSSGGANEQFF
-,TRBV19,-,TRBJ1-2,TGTGCCACCTGGGAGGCCCCCTATGGCTACACCTTC,CATWEAPYGYTF
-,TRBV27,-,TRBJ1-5,TGTGCCAGCAGTTTGCTGCAGGGTTACAATCAGCCCCAGCATTTT,CASSLLQGYNQPQHF
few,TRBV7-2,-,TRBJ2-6,TGTGCCAGCAGCTTCCGAGTCTCTGGGGCCAACGTCCTGACTTTC,CASSFRVSGANVLTF
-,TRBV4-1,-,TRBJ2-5,TGCGCCAGCAGCCCCAGGACGGCAGGGGTGCAAGAGACCCAGTACTTC,CASSPRTAGVQETQYF
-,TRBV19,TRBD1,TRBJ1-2,TGTGCCAGTAGTAGGAGGACAGGGGATCATGGCTACACCTTC,CASSRRTGDHGYTF
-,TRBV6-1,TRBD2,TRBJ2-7,TGTGCCAGCAGTGAACCCCCTGCGGGGGGGCTCTACGAGCAGTACTTC,CASSEPPAGGLYEQYF
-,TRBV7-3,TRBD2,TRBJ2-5,TGTGCCAGCAGCTCCGAGGGAGGACTAGCGGGGGAAGAGCAGTACTTC,CASSSEGGLAGEEQYF
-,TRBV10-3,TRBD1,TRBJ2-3,TGTGCCATCAGTGAGCCAGACAGGGGAGTCAGCACAGATACGCAGTATTTT,CAISEPDRGVSTDTQYF
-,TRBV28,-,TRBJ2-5,TGTGCCAGCAGCGAGACTTCAAAGACCCAGTACTTC,CASSETSKTQYF
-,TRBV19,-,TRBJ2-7,TGTGCCAGTAGTCGCCCCGGGAACTACGAGCAGTACTTC,CASSRPGNYEQYF
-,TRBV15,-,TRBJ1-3,TGTGCCACCAGCTACAGGACCACCTCTGGAAACACCATATATTTT,CATSYRTTSGNTIYF
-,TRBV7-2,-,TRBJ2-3,TGTGCCAGCAGCCCCCTGAGTTCAGATACGCAGTATTTT,CASSPLSSDTQYF
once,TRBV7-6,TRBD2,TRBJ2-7,TGTGCCAGCTCCCTAGCGGGGACCTACGAGCAGTACTTC,CASSLAGTYEQYF
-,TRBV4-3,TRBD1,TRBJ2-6,TGCGCCAGCAGCCAAGATGTTCGGGACAGGGGAATTTCTGGGGCCAACGTCCTGACTTTC,CASSQDVRDRGISGANVLTF
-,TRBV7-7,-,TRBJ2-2,TGTGCTAGCAGCTTCGCCGCCATCACAGGGGAGGAGAACACCGGGGAGCTGTTTTTT,CASSFAAITGEENTGELFF
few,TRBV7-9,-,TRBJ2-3,TGTGCCAGCAGCCCCCCCACGGGTACGCAGTATTTT,CASSPPTGTQYF
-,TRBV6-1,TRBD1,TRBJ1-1,TGTGCCAGCAGTAAAACACAGGGGACTGAAGCTTTCTTT,CASSKTQGTEAFF
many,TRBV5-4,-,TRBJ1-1,TGTGCCAGCAGCTTGAAGTCCTATGAGACTGAAGCTTTCTTT,CASSLKSYETEAFF
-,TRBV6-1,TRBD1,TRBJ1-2,TGTGCCAGCAGGATAGGGACAGGGGGTAGCTATGGCTACACCTTC,CASRIGTGGSYGYTF
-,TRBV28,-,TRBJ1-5,TGTGCCAGCAGTTGGACAGTAAAAATAATCAATCAGCCCCAGCATTTT,CASSWTVKIINQPQHF
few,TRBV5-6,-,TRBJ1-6,TGTGCCAGCAGCGCAGGGGTGGCGAGTTCACCCCTCCACTTT,CASSAGVASSPLHF
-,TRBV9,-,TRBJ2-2,TGTGCCAGCAGCGTAGGGTCTCAGGTCGGGGAGCTGTTTTTT,CASSVGSQVGELFF
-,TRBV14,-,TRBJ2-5,TGTGCCAGCAGCCTTAACAGGGCACAAGAGACCCAGTACTTC,CASSLNRAQETQYF
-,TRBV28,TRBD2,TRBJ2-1,TGTGCCAGCAGTTTATTAATACCGGGGGGTCCCTACAATGAGCAGTTCTTC,CASSLLIPGGPYNEQFF
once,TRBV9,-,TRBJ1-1,TGTGCCAGCAGCCTCAGGTATAACACTGAAGCTTTCTTT,CASSLRYNTEAFF
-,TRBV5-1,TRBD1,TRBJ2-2,TGCGCCAGCAGCTTTCGGACAGGGGGGGACGGGGAGCTGTTTTTT,CASSFRTGGDGELFF
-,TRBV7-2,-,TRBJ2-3,TGTGCCAGCAGCTTAGACGTAGGGGGCACAGATACGCAGTATTTT,CASSLDVGGTDTQYF
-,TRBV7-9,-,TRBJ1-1,TGTGCCAGCAGCGCCCAGGGAGGAGCGAACACTGAAGCTTTCTTT,CASSAQGGANTEAFF
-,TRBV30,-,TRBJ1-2,TGTGCCTGGAGCGCAGGGGATACCTTGGGCTACACCTTC,CAWSAGDTLGYTF
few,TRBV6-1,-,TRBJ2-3,TGTGCCAGCAGTGAAGGCGAGATCGGGTCAGATACGCAGTATTTT,CASSEGEIGSDTQYF
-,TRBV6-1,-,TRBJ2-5,TGTGCCAGCAGTGGGATGACAGGATTCCAAGAGACCCAGTACTTC,CASSGMTGFQETQYF